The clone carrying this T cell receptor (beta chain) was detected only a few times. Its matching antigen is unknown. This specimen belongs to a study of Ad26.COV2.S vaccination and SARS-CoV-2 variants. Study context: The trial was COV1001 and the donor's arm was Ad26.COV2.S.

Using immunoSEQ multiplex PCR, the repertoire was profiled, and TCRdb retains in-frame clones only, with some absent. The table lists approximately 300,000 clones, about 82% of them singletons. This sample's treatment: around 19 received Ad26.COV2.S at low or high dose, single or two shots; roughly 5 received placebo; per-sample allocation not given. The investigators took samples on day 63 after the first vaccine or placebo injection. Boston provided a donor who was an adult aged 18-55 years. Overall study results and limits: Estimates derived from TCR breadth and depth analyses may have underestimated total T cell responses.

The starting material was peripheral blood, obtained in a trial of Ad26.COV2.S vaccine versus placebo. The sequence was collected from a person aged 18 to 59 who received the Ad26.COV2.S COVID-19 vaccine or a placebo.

CDR3 DNA sequence: TGTGCCAGCCGTACGGGGGCAGGTGAGAACACTGAAGCTTTCTTT. Translating it yields CASRTGAGENTEAFF. The gene calls are TRBV9 and TRBJ1-1; D may be TRBD1 (6 bases). With 7 bases removed from V and 1 base from J, the gap between germline ends came to 17 bases. Germline values: CDR1 SGDLS, CDR2 YYNGEE. This CDR3 region has 15 residues.